The rows below give T cell receptor beta chains drawn from one sample of a study of identifying expanded T cells in peripheral blood. Using immunoSEQ multiplex PCR, the repertoire was profiled, and TCRdb retains in-frame clones only, with some absent. This table holds fewer than 130,000 clones, around 89% found once. The sequencing sample was made of blood. These TCRs come from a person between 18 and 75 years old in good health. CDR3s include the opening cysteine and the closing phenylalanine or tryptophan. Fields, in order: CDR3 DNA, CDR3 protein, J gene, V gene, D gene. The D gene is left open where the match is weak.

DNA: TGCAGCGTTTGGGGAGGGGACACAGATACGCAGTATTTT; CDR3: CSVWGGDTDTQYF; J: TRBJ2-3; V: TRBV29-1; D: TRBD2
DNA: TGTGCCAGCAGCGTAGGAGACAGGGGGGCGGTCACTGAAGCTTTCTTT; CDR3: CASSVGDRGAVTEAFF; J: TRBJ1-1; V: TRBV9; D: TRBD1
DNA: TGCGCCAGCAGCCGCCCGGGACAGGACCATCAGCCCCAGCATTTT; CDR3: CASSRPGQDHQPQHF; J: TRBJ1-5; V: TRBV4-1; D: TRBD1
DNA: TGTGCCAGCAGCCTCCGGGACGGTGAGACTGAAGCTTTCTTT; CDR3: CASSLRDGETEAFF; J: TRBJ1-1; V: TRBV9; D: NA
DNA: TGTGCCAGCAGCGGGACAGGAACCTACGAGCAGTACTTC; CDR3: CASSGTGTYEQYF; J: TRBJ2-7; V: TRBV6-1; D: TRBD1
DNA: TGTGCCAGCAGCCAATATCTATGGACAGGGGGCTACGAGCAGTACTTC; CDR3: CASSQYLWTGGYEQYF; J: TRBJ2-7; V: TRBV7-2; D: TRBD1
DNA: TGCGCCAGCAGCCAAGGCGGACGGGGGGCAACTAATGAAAAACTGTTTTTT; CDR3: CASSQGGRGATNEKLFF; J: TRBJ1-4; V: TRBV4-3; D: NA
DNA: TGTGCCAGCTCACAACAGGGGTTCGATCAGCCCCAGCATTTT; CDR3: CASSQQGFDQPQHF; J: TRBJ1-5; V: TRBV18; D: TRBD1
DNA: TGTGCCAGCAGTGAAAGTTGGGCAGGGGCTGAAAAACTGTTTTTT; CDR3: CASSESWAGAEKLFF; J: TRBJ1-4; V: TRBV2; D: NA
DNA: TGTGCCAGCAGCCCAGGACAGCGGAGAAACACCGGGGAGCTGTTTTTT; CDR3: CASSPGQRRNTGELFF; J: TRBJ2-2; V: TRBV7-6; D: NA
DNA: TGTGCCAGCAGTTTACAGGCGACTGGAAACACCATATATTTT; CDR3: CASSLQATGNTIYF; J: TRBJ1-3; V: TRBV7-2; D: NA
DNA: TGTGCCAGCAGTCTAGGGCCAGGGAACAATTCACCCCTCCACTTT; CDR3: CASSLGPGNNSPLHF; J: TRBJ1-6; V: TRBV27; D: NA
DNA: TGTGCCAGCAGCCCCACGGTTGGTATCAATGAAAAACTGTTTTTT; CDR3: CASSPTVGINEKLFF; J: TRBJ1-4; V: TRBV11-2; D: NA
DNA: TGTGCCACCAGCAGTGGCCCAGCGGAGTACAATGAGCAGTTCTTC; CDR3: CATSSGPAEYNEQFF; J: TRBJ2-1; V: TRBV15; D: NA
DNA: TGTGCCAGTATGGGACAGGGGATCTACAATGAGCAGTTCTTC; CDR3: CASMGQGIYNEQFF; J: TRBJ2-1; V: TRBV6-5; D: TRBD1
DNA: TGTGCCAGCAGTTTGGCAAGGGCTGAAGCTTTCTTT; CDR3: CASSLARAEAFF; J: TRBJ1-1; V: TRBV6-6; D: NA
DNA: TGTGCCAGCAGAGTAGGGGTAATCTATGGCTACACCTTC; CDR3: CASRVGVIYGYTF; J: TRBJ1-2; V: TRBV28; D: NA
DNA: TGTGCCAGCAGCTTAGTAGGACAGTCCGAGCAGTACTTC; CDR3: CASSLVGQSEQYF; J: TRBJ2-7; V: TRBV7-2; D: NA
DNA: TGTGCCAGCTCACCACCATCCGACAATCCCCTAGAAGCTTTCTTT; CDR3: CASSPPSDNPLEAFF; J: TRBJ1-1; V: TRBV18; D: NA